This entry is about one T cell receptor (beta chain). This specimen comes from a study of blood T cells in healthy people across ages. For the second PCR, which ran for about 6 to 11 cycles, a sample-barcoded 5' primer and a J-beta primer mix were used. The template-switch adaptor, which had 12 random nucleotides, put a tag on each cDNA molecule. TCRdb analysed the 5' RACE reads with MiXCR anew, one entry per CDR3 protein. The sample holds about 570,000 distinct CDR3 sequences, approximately 25% seen once. The individuals who served as donors were healthy Caucasians living in Russia, aged about 6 to 100. V gave up 4 bases and J gave up 6 bases, with 14 bases separating them. Germline V gene data show CDR1 as SGDLS and CDR2 as YYNGEE. The CDR3 is made up of 14 amino acids.

This TCR came from a woman in her seventies in good health. This chain connects TRBV9 to TRBJ2-1; D not resolved. The sample comprised blood. CDR3 residues: CASSLRGPTNEQFF. CDR3 sequence (DNA): TGTGCCAGCAGCTTACGAGGACCCACCAATGAGCAGTTCTTC.